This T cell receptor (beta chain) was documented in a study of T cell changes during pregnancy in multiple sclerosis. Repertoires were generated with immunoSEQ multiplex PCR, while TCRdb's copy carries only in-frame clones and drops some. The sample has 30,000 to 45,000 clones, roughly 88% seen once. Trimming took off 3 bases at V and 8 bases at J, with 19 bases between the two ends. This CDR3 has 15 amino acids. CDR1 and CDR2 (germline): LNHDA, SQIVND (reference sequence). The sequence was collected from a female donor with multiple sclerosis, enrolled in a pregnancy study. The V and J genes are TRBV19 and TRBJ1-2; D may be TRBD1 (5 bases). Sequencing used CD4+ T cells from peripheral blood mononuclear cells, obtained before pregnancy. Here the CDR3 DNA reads TGTGCCAGTAGTATCTATTCGACAGCTTTGGTCGGCTACACCTTC. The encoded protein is CASSIYSTALVGYTF.